Listed here are 3 T cell receptor beta chains from one sample, sequenced in a study of OX40 agonist ivuxolimab in advanced cancers. Sequenced by immunoSEQ multiplex PCR; TCRdb stores in-frame clones only, minus some. The data contain approximately 26,000 clones, roughly 91% of them singletons. The source material was CD4+ or CD8+ T cells sorted from blood, sampled in a trial of the OX40 agonist ivuxolimab. Receptors were obtained from an adult with an advanced solid tumor such as melanoma, head and neck, liver or kidney cancer.

The V call is TRBV19, the J call TRBJ2-7, with 11 positions matching TRBD2. V was pared by 9 bases and J by 0 bases, with 7 bases of the junction left unmatched. Germline CDR1 and CDR2: LNHDA and SQIVND (reference sequence). The CDR3 sequence is 15 residues long. CDR3 DNA: TGTGCCAGCGGTAGCGGGAGGGCCGTCTCCTACGAGCAGTACTTC. Protein sequence: CASGSGRAVSYEQYF.

This sequence joins TRBV6-5 and TRBJ1-6; the match to TRBD1 covers 7 bases. Germline V gene sequence: CDR1 MNHEY, CDR2 SVGAGI. The trim removed 6 bases at V and 6 bases at J, leaving 5 bases unmatched. The CDR3 extends over 14 amino acids. The CDR3 region has the DNA TGTGCCAGCAGAAGACAGGGCCCTAATTCACCCCTCCACTTT. Translation: CASRRQGPNSPLHF.

The chain joins TRBV9 to TRBJ2-1, with 7 nucleotides matching TRBD2. CDR3 size: 14 residues. The trim removed 2 bases at V and 4 bases at J, leaving 3 bases unmatched. Germline lookup yields CDR1 SGDLS and CDR2 YYNGEE. CDR3 region: CASSVSGSYNEQFF. The DNA of the CDR3 is TGTGCCAGCAGCGTTAGCGGGTCTTACAATGAGCAGTTCTTC.